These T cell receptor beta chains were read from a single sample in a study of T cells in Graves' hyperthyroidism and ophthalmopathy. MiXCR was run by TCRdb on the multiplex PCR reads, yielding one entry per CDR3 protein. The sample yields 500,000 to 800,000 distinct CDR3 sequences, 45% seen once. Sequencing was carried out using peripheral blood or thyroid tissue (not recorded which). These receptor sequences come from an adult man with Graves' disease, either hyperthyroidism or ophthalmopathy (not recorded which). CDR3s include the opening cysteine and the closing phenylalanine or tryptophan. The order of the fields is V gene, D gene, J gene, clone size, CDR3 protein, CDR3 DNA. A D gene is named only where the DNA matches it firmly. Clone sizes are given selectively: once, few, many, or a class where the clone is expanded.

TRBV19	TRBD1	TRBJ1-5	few	CATGQGVWSNQPQHF	TGTGCCACGGGACAGGGGGTTTGGAGCAATCAGCCCCAGCATTTT
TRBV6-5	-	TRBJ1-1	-	CTSSYVGQNTEAFF	TGTACCAGCAGTTACGTGGGGCAGAACACTGAAGCTTTCTTT
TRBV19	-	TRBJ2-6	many	CASAAIQTAGANVLTF	TGTGCCAGCGCCGCCATCCAAACTGCAGGGGCCAACGTCCTGACTTTC
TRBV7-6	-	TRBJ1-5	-	CASSHLHFGNQPQHF	TGCGCCAGCAGCCATTTGCATTTTGGCAATCAGCCCCAGCATTTT
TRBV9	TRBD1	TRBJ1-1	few	CASSVDPGGNTEAFF	TGTGCCAGCAGCGTAGACCCAGGGGGGAACACTGAAGCTTTCTTT
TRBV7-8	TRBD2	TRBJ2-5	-	CASSVTGRAGQETQYF	TGTGCCAGCAGTGTTACCGGGAGGGCCGGTCAAGAGACCCAGTACTTC
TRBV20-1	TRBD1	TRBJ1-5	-	CSARTGEAGNQPQHF	TGCAGTGCTAGGACAGGGGAAGCTGGCAATCAGCCCCAGCATTTT
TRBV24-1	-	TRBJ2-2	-	CATSDALGFGELFF	TGTGCCACCAGTGATGCCCTGGGGTTCGGGGAGCTGTTTTTT
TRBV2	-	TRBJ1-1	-	CASSDPWGTEAFF	TGTGCCAGCAGTGACCCCTGGGGAACTGAAGCTTTCTTT
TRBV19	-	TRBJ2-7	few	CASSIAARTPYEQYF	TGTGCCAGTAGTATAGCCGCAAGGACCCCCTACGAGCAGTACTTC
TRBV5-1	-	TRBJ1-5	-	CASSIRDNQPQHF	TGCGCCAGCAGCATCCGGGACAATCAGCCCCAGCATTTT
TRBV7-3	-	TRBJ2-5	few	CASSPTGLPGIQETQYF	TGTGCCAGCAGCCCCACCGGCCTCCCGGGCATCCAAGAGACCCAGTACTTC
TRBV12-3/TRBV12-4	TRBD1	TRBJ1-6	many	CASSRQGLNSPLHF	TGTGCCAGCAGCCGACAGGGACTTAATTCACCCCTCCACTTT
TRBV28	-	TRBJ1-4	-	CASSLLDEKLFF	TGTGCCAGCAGTTTATTGGACGAAAAACTGTTTTTT
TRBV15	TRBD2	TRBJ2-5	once	CATSSHRLAGQETQYF	TGTGCCACCAGTAGCCACCGACTAGCGGGGCAAGAGACCCAGTACTTC
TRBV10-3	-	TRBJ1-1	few	CASSYWGLGTEAFF	TGTGCCAGCAGTTACTGGGGCCTAGGGACTGAAGCTTTCTTT
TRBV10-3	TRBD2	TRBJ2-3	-	CAISSGLAGDVDTQYF	TGTGCCATCAGTTCGGGACTAGCGGGGGACGTAGATACGCAGTATTTT
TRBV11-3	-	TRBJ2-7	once	CASSYSLGDGSYEQYF	TGTGCCAGCAGTTACTCCTTGGGGGACGGTTCCTACGAGCAGTACTTC
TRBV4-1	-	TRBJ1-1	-	CASSSQHILNTEAFF	TGCGCCAGCAGCTCCCAACACATACTGAACACTGAAGCTTTCTTT
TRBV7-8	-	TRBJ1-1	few	CASSLTPGGTEAFF	TGTGCCAGCAGCTTAACGCCGGGGGGGACTGAAGCTTTCTTT
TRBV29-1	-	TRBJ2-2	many	CSVGVDGTGELFF	TGCAGCGTTGGAGTCGACGGCACCGGGGAGCTGTTTTTT
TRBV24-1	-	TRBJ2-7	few	CATSDPDNYEQYF	TGTGCCACCAGTGATCCTGACAACTACGAGCAGTACTTC
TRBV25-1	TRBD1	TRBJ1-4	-	CASRTGIEKLFF	TGTGCCAGCAGGACAGGGATTGAAAAACTGTTTTTT
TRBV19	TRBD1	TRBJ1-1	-	CASSIVPFLLQGSEAFF	TGTGCCAGTAGTATAGTTCCTTTTCTCCTACAGGGGTCTGAAGCTTTCTTT
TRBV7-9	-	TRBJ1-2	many	CASSLLGADYGYTF	TGTGCCAGCAGCTTACTGGGGGCGGACTATGGCTACACCTTC
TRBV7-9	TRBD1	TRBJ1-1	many	CASSLETGGWGFF	TGTGCCAGCAGCTTAGAGACAGGGGGTTGGGGTTTCTTT
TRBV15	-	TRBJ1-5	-	CATSRGGQGSVQPQHF	TGTGCCACCAGCAGAGGCGGGCAGGGATCGGTTCAGCCCCAGCATTTT